The 7 T cell receptor beta chains reported below all come from one sample, sequenced in a study of OX40 agonist ivuxolimab in advanced cancers. Profiling relied on immunoSEQ multiplex PCR, and the TCRdb table lists in-frame clones only, not all of them. Of 83,000 or so clones in the sample, approximately 86% were seen once. The specimen was CD4+ or CD8+ T cells sorted from blood, collected in a trial of the OX40 agonist ivuxolimab. The receptors here all came from an adult with an advanced solid tumor such as melanoma, head and neck, liver or kidney cancer.

V usage is TRBV30 and J usage is TRBJ1-3, with D hard to call. The CDR3 runs to 14 residues. Deletions cut 2 bases from V and 0 bases from J, with 8 bases between. CDR1 is GTSNPN, CDR2 SVGIG, per germline (reference sequence). The CDR3 DNA follows: TGTGCCTGGAGTAGAAGGAGCTCTGGAAACACCATATATTTT. Its protein is CAWSRRSSGNTIYF.

This clone was detected a few times. V usage is TRBV11-1 and J usage is TRBJ1-1, with 7 positions matching TRBD1. The CDR3 contains 15 residues. Germline values: CDR1 SGHAT, CDR2 FQDESV (reference sequence). V gave up 2 bases and J gave up 3 bases; unmatched junction bases: 6. The CDR3 coding sequence is TGTGCCAGCAGCTTAAGTCCCAGGGGGGACACTGAAGCTTTCTTT. It codes for CASSLSPRGDTEAFF.

The V and J genes are TRBV6-1 and TRBJ1-2; no firm D call. Trimming stripped 1 base from V and 5 bases from J, with 11 bases between. The length of the CDR3 is 14 residues. Germline V gives CDR1 MNHNS, CDR2 SASEGT. The CDR3 bases are TGTGCCAGCAGTGAAGGGGCAGCCTCATATGGCTACACCTTC. It yields the protein CASSEGAASYGYTF.

The chain recombines TRBV6-5 with TRBJ1-1, with 9 positions matching TRBD1. Germline V gene lookup returns CDR1 MNHEY and CDR2 SVGAGI. CDR3 size: 14 residues. V trimming: 6 bases; J trimming: 4 bases; junction bases outside the gene matches: 6. CDR3 protein: CASRGQGKTTEAFF. As DNA, the CDR3 is TGTGCCAGCAGAGGACAGGGGAAAACCACTGAAGCTTTCTTT.

The chain combines TRBV6-5 with TRBJ2-7; D is unresolved. CDR1 and CDR2 (germline): MNHEY, SVGAGI. The V gene lost 6 bases and the J gene lost 1 base, with 4 bases spanning the gap. The CDR3 spans 11 residues. DNA for the CDR3: TGTGCCAGCAGCCAATCCTACGAGCAGTACTTC. Its translation is CASSQSYEQYF.

J is TRBJ1-1 and V is TRBV28; no clear D gene. Trimming took 2 bases from V and 3 from J, leaving 4 bases between them. Germline CDR1 and CDR2: MDHEN and SYDVKM. The CDR3 contains 12 residues. The CDR3 loop reads CASSLGHTEAFF. DNA of the CDR3: TGTGCCAGCAGTTTAGGGCACACTGAAGCTTTCTTT. The complete variable domain, with remaining parts taken from reference TRBV28 and TRBJ1-1, reads DVKVTQSSRYLVKRTGEKVFLECVQDMDHENMFWYRQDPGLGLRLIYFSYDVKMKEKGDIPEGYSVSREKKERFSLILESASTNQTSMYLCASSLGHTEAFFGQGTRLTVV.

The V and J genes are TRBV18 and TRBJ2-7, with TRBD1 matching over 7 bases. V gave up 1 base and J gave up 0 bases; unmatched junction bases: 9. CDR1 and CDR2 from the germline V gene are KGHSH and LQKENI. The CDR3 length is 17 residues. The CDR3 protein is CASSPRRGGRSSYEQYF. Written as DNA, the CDR3 is TGTGCCAGCTCACCACGGCGAGGGGGCCGGAGCTCCTACGAGCAGTACTTC.